Each of the 30 T cell receptor beta chains below was sequenced from the same sample in a study of early T cells in non-severe SARS-CoV-2 infection. Each CDR3 protein is one row after TCRdb ran MiXCR on the 5' RACE reads. The repertoire holds fewer than 60,000 distinct CDR3 sequences, with about 9.3% as singletons. The material sequenced was whole blood. These receptors were obtained from an adult who was a healthcare worker with PCR-confirmed SARS-CoV-2 infection or an uninfected control (not recorded which).

The V gene is TRBV6-2 or TRBV6-3, the J gene TRBJ2-1; 9 positions match TRBD2. Losses at the gene ends were 4 bases for V and 0 bases for J; bases not matched to a gene: 4. CDR1 MNHEY and CDR2 SVGEGT come from the germline V gene. The CDR3 length is 16 residues. CDR3 DNA sequence: TGTGCCAGCAGTTGGGCGGGAGGGGTCTCCTACAATGAGCAGTTCTTC. This gives the protein CASSWAGGVSYNEQFF.

This clonotype was recorded many times. The chain links TRBV6-5 to TRBJ2-6; 8 nucleotides match TRBD1. The ends lost 4 bases at V and 4 bases at J; junction bases unmatched: 6. Germline V lookup: CDR1 MNHEY, CDR2 SVGAGI. The CDR3 sequence is 16 residues long. The CDR3 here is CASSSQGALGANVLTF. CDR3 sequence (DNA): TGTGCCAGCAGTTCGCAGGGGGCTCTAGGGGCCAACGTCCTGACTTTC.

The genes are TRBV20-1 and TRBJ1-5; possible D gene TRBD1, 5 bases. Germline CDR1 DFQATT, CDR2 SNEGSKA (reference sequence). Trimming shortened V by 6 bases and J by 6 bases, and 12 bases separated the two germline ends. This CDR3 contains 12 residues. The CDR3 here is CSASTGVQPQHF. The CDR3, as DNA: TGCAGTGCAAGCACGGGGGTTCAGCCCCAGCATTTT.

In its sample, this clonotype was seen many times. The chain links TRBV28 to TRBJ2-2; 11 bases are a match to TRBD2. The CDR3 loop spans 14 amino acids. Per germline, CDR1 MDHEN and CDR2 SYDVKM. V dropped 8 bases and J dropped 2; count of bases not matched to a gene: 1. CDR3 sequence reads: CASGLAGNTGELFF. The CDR3 DNA is TGTGCCAGCGGACTAGCGGGCAACACCGGGGAGCTGTTTTTT.

This clonotype was counted ten times or more. The chain is built from TRBV2 and TRBJ2-3, with TRBD2 identical over 9 bases. Germline V gene sequence: CDR1 SNHLY, CDR2 FYNNEI. V trimming: 10 bases; J trimming: 3 bases; junction bases outside the gene matches: 8. The CDR3 spans 14 residues. CDR3 DNA: TGTGCCAACCCTAGCGGGGTGGGGACAGATACGCAGTATTTT. Translating gives CANPSGVGTDTQYF.

This clonotype appeared many times. The V call is TRBV29-1, the J call TRBJ2-7; the D gene is possibly TRBD2 (6 bases). The CDR3 is 12 amino acids. V shed 4 bases and J shed 7 bases, with 14 bases lying between them. Germline CDR1 SQVTM, CDR2 ANQGSEA. CDR3 sequence: CSVVWGVGEQYF. CDR3 DNA: TGCAGCGTTGTCTGGGGGGTGGGTGAGCAGTACTTC.

Only a few counts were recorded for this clonotype. The rearrangement joins TRBV4-2 to TRBJ2-7, with 10 positions matching TRBD2. The CDR3 loop spans 16 amino acids. Germline values: CDR1 LGHNA, CDR2 YNFKEQ. Trimming took 4 bases from V and 4 from J; bases not matched to a gene: 10. The DNA for the CDR3 is TGTGCCAGCAGCCCCTCTGCTAGCGGGAGATCGTACGAGCAGTACTTC. This translates into CASSPSASGRSYEQYF.

For this clonotype: A read error may produce the germline difference seen at one junction end. The genes are TRBV2 and TRBJ2-1, with D possibly matching TRBD1 (5 bases). Germline assignment: CDR1 SNHLY and CDR2 FYNNEI. The CDR3 has 14 residues. The CDR3 spells CVSNPQGTYNEQFF. For the CDR3, the DNA is TGTGTCAGCAACCCGCAGGGAACCTACAATGAGCAGTTCTTC.

This clonotype was counted ten times or more. As DNA, the CDR3 is TGTGCCAGCTCACCGCCGACAGGGGAAAAGACCCAGTACTTC. It encodes CASSPPTGEKTQYF. V is TRBV18 and J is TRBJ2-5; the match to TRBD1 covers 8 bases. This CDR3 has 14 amino acids. The V gene end was trimmed by 3 bases and the J gene end by 6 bases; junction bases not matched to a gene: 6. The germline gives CDR1 KGHSH, CDR2 LQKENI.

This clonotype was found a few times. The chain combines TRBV6-2 or TRBV6-3 with TRBJ2-7; either TRBD1 or TRBD2 may fit D (5 bases each). The CDR3 covers 16 residues. Germline-derived CDR1 and CDR2 are MNHEY and SVGEGT. V shed 0 bases and J shed 3 bases, with 15 bases lying between them. The chain's CDR3 is CASSYSRGPAYYEQYF. The CDR3 region has the DNA TGTGCCAGCAGTTACTCGAGGGGACCAGCCTACTACGAGCAGTACTTC.

The rearrangement joins TRBV20-1 to TRBJ2-7; D possibly corresponds to TRBD1 (6 bases). There are 13 residues in the CDR3. Germline V gene lookup returns CDR1 DFQATT and CDR2 SNEGSKA (reference sequence). The V end lost 6 bases, the J end lost 5 bases, and 17 bases lay between the germline ends. CDR3 protein: CSARNRVGNEQYF. The CDR3 DNA sequence: TGCAGTGCGAGGAACAGGGTTGGAAACGAGCAGTACTTC.

At least ten counts were recorded for this clonotype. This sequence joins TRBV28 and TRBJ2-7; 10 bases agree with TRBD2. V shed 10 bases, J shed 5 bases, and the junction held 5 bases outside the gene matches. Germline V CDR1 and CDR2: MDHEN, SYDVKM. The length of the CDR3 is 12 residues. CDR3 in DNA: TGTGCCACTAGCGGGAGTCCCCACGAGCAGTACTTC. This codes for CATSGSPHEQYF.

The chain links TRBV29-1 to TRBJ2-1; 10 nucleotides line up with TRBD2. CDR1 SQVTM and CDR2 ANQGSEA come from the germline V gene. The CDR3 consists of 15 residues. With V trimmed by 3 bases and J by 9 bases, 11 bases remained unmatched. CDR3 nucleotide sequence: TGCAGCGTTGAGACCCAAGCGGGAGGGTTTGGTGAGCAGTTCTTC. Its protein product is CSVETQAGGFGEQFF.

This clonotype was counted between two and nine times. This chain links TRBV3-1 with TRBJ2-5; possibly TRBD2 for D (5 bases). With 3 bases removed from V and 5 bases from J, the gap between germline ends came to 22 bases. CDR1 LGHDT and CDR2 YNNKEL come from the germline V gene (reference sequence). The length of the CDR3 is 17 residues. CDR3 protein: CASSHLKGVPSVETQYF. The CDR3 coding sequence is TGTGCCAGCAGCCACTTGAAGGGAGTCCCCTCTGTTGAGACCCAGTACTTC.

The chain carries TRBV28 and TRBJ2-2, with D possibly matching TRBD2 (5 bases). Trimming removed 3 bases at V and 4 bases at J, with 9 bases between. Germline V gene data show CDR1 as MDHEN and CDR2 as SYDVKM. CDR3 length equals 14 residues. CDR3 coding DNA: TGTGCCAGCAGTTTCATAAGCGGCACCGGGGAGCTGTTTTTT. It yields the protein CASSFISGTGELFF.

This clonotype was seen at least ten times. This chain links TRBV6-1 with TRBJ1-3; D not certain. Trimming took off 0 bases at V and 4 bases at J, with 13 bases between the two ends. This CDR3 is built from 16 residues. Germline loops: CDR1 MNHNS, CDR2 SASEGT. Here the CDR3 DNA reads TGTGCCAGCAGTGAAGCACACGGAATCCCGGGAAACACCATATATTTT. Translating it yields CASSEAHGIPGNTIYF.

This clonotype was detected ten times or more. This chain connects TRBV4-3 to TRBJ2-7; tentative D call: TRBD1 (5 bases). The CDR3 is made up of 16 amino acids. Germline V CDR1 and CDR2: LGHNA, YSLEER. V dropped 0 bases and J dropped 6 bases, with 18 bases sitting between them. The CDR3 spells CASSQDLGRAFPEQYF. In DNA, the CDR3 is TGCGCCAGCAGCCAAGATCTAGGCAGGGCATTTCCCGAGCAGTACTTC.

This clonotype occurred many times. This chain joins TRBV29-1 and TRBJ1-1; D unresolved. V lost 3 bases and J 7 bases, leaving 15 bases between the germline ends. The CDR3 sequence is 13 residues long. Germline V gives CDR1 SQVTM, CDR2 ANQGSEA. The CDR3, as DNA: TGCAGCGTTGAGGATACTACGAGGTATGAAGCTTTCTTT. Protein: CSVEDTTRYEAFF.

This clonotype occurred many times. The chain is built from TRBV28 and TRBJ2-7, with D possibly called TRBD1 or TRBD2 (6 bases each). The CDR3 is 16 residues long. CDR1 and CDR2 from the germline V gene are MDHEN and SYDVKM. The V gene lost 5 bases and the J gene lost 3 bases, with 20 bases spanning the gap. The CDR3 region has the DNA TGTGCCAGCAGTCCTCCAAGGGGGGCGGCCGACTACGAGCAGTACTTC. It encodes CASSPPRGAADYEQYF.

The chain links TRBV28 to TRBJ2-7, with 9 bases aligning to TRBD1. This CDR3 spans 14 amino acids. V gave up 6 bases and J gave up 8 bases; unmatched junction bases: 11. Germline V gene lookup returns CDR1 MDHEN and CDR2 SYDVKM. In DNA form, the CDR3 reads TGTGCCAGCAGCCCGACAGGGGGGCAAACCCAGCAGTACTTC. Its protein product is CASSPTGGQTQQYF.

V is TRBV2 and J is TRBJ2-3; no definite D call. The germline gives CDR1 SNHLY, CDR2 FYNNEI. This CDR3 region has 10 residues. The V and J ends lost 8 bases and 2 bases respectively, with 2 bases between them. The CDR3 DNA reads as TGTGCCAGCCTCACAGATACGCAGTATTTT. Its protein product is CASLTDTQYF.

The gene calls are TRBV10-2 and TRBJ2-1, with TRBD2 identical over 9 bases. The J segment lost 8 bases and the V segment lost 4 bases, leaving 12 bases of the junction unmatched. CDR1 WSHSY and CDR2 SAAADI come from the germline V gene. The CDR3 contains 16 residues. The CDR3 loop reads CASSASSAGGRDEQFF. DNA of the CDR3: TGCGCCAGCAGTGCCAGCTCAGCGGGAGGTAGAGATGAGCAGTTCTTC.

This clonotype showed up many times. The rearrangement links TRBV28 to TRBJ1-5, with D unclear. Germline V lookup: CDR1 MDHEN, CDR2 SYDVKM. The CDR3 is 12 residues long. The V gene lost 2 bases and the J gene lost 4 bases, with 3 bases spanning the gap. The CDR3 here is CASSLLNQPQHF. The DNA for the CDR3 is TGTGCCAGCAGTTTACTTAATCAGCCCCAGCATTTT.

In this sample, this clonotype turned up many times. J is TRBJ2-1 and V is TRBV27; 8 bases agree with TRBD2. With V trimmed by 6 bases and J by 10 bases, 11 bases remained unmatched. Per the germline V gene, CDR1 is MNHEY and CDR2 is SMNVEV (reference sequence). The CDR3 runs 14 residues. CDR3 in amino acids: CASRDSGSPGEQFF. CDR3 nucleotides: TGTGCCAGCAGGGACAGCGGGAGCCCGGGGGAGCAGTTCTTC.

This clonotype was picked up one time. The chain has TRBV6-2 or TRBV6-3 and TRBJ1-5; D is undetermined. The CDR3 has 16 amino acids. Germline-derived CDR1 and CDR2 are MNHEY and SVGEGT. V was clipped by 0 bases and J by 6 bases, with 15 bases between them. The CDR3 loop reads CASSYSAALVGQPQHF. The CDR3 DNA reads as TGTGCCAGCAGTTACTCGGCAGCCCTAGTAGGTCAGCCCCAGCATTTT.

Ten or more counts support this clonotype. The rearrangement links TRBV5-6 to TRBJ2-5; D not certain. Trimming cost V 4 bases and J 4 bases, with 5 bases left between them. Germline loops: CDR1 SGHDT, CDR2 YYEEEE. The CDR3 contains 11 residues. The CDR3 reads CASSHRETQYF. The CDR3 DNA reads TGTGCCAGCAGCCATAGAGAGACCCAGTACTTC. Combining the CDR3 with reference TRBV5-6 and TRBJ2-5 gives the whole variable domain DAGVTQSPTHLIKTRGQQVTLRCSPKSGHDTVSWYQQALGQGPQFIFQYYEEEERQRGNFPDRFSGHQFPNYSSELNVNALLLGDSALYLCASSHRETQYFGPGTRLLVL.

This clonotype was seen at least ten times. The chain employs TRBV28 and TRBJ2-2; the D is unclear. V was trimmed by 8 bases and J by 1 base, leaving 5 bases between them. The CDR3 consists of 12 residues. Germline CDR1 and CDR2: MDHEN and SYDVKM. CDR3 DNA: TGTGCCAGCGGGGAGAACACCGGGGAGCTGTTTTTT. The encoded protein is CASGENTGELFF.

The table lists this clonotype with a few counts. The chain recombines TRBV28 with TRBJ2-5, with D possibly matching TRBD1 (5 bases). Trimming took off 3 bases at V and 4 bases at J, with 12 bases between the two ends. The CDR3 sequence is 14 residues long. Per germline, CDR1 MDHEN and CDR2 SYDVKM. In DNA form, the CDR3 reads TGTGCCAGCAGTTTTCCGGCAGGGCGAGAGACCCAGTACTTC. Residues: CASSFPAGRETQYF.

The CDR3: CASSLYRPGTETITENYGYTF. CDR3 sequence (DNA): TGTGCCAGCAGCTTATACCGCCCCGGGACAGAAACCATCACGGAGAACTATGGCTACACCTTC. The chain employs TRBV13 and TRBJ1-2, with 7 positions matching TRBD1. CDR3 size: 21 residues. The V segment lost 2 bases and the J segment 2 bases; nucleotides outside the gene matches: 23. Germline assignment: CDR1 PRHDT and CDR2 FYEKMQ (reference sequence).

The J gene is TRBJ1-3, the V gene TRBV5-1; D is possibly TRBD1 (5 bases). The V gene lost 4 bases and the J gene lost 0 bases, with 20 bases spanning the gap. There are 18 residues in the CDR3. Germline loops: CDR1 SGHRS, CDR2 YFSETQ. The CDR3 is CASSRTGSGIRSGNTIYF. The CDR3 DNA follows: TGCGCCAGCAGCAGAACAGGATCTGGAATCCGCTCTGGAAACACCATATATTTT.